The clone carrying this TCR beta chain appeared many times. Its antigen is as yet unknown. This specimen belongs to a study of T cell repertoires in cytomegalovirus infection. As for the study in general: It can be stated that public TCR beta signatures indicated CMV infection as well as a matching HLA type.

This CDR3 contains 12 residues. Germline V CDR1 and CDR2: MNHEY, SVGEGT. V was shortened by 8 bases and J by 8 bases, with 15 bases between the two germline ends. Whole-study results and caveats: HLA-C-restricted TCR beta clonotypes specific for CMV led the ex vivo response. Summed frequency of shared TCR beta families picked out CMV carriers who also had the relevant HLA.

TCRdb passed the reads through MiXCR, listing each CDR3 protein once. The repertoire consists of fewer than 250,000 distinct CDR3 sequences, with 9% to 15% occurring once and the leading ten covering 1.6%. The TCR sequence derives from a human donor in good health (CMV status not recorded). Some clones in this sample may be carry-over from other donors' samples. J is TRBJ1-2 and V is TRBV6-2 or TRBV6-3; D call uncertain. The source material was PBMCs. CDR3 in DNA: TGTGCCAGCTTAAACCCCGGGTCCGGCTACACCTTC. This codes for CASLNPGSGYTF.